The source of this T cell receptor beta chain is a study of radiotherapy plus CTLA-4 blockade in lung cancer. Notes on the study in general: TCR clones from tumors expanded in blood after radiotherapy plus ipilimumab.

Sequencing was performed with immunoSEQ multiplex PCR; in TCRdb, only in-frame clones are kept and a portion is missing. The sample lists approximately 46,000 clones; 80% to 90% were seen once. Concerning this clone itself: Antigen specificity is unknown.

Chemo-refractory metastatic non-small-cell lung cancer patients were treated with focal radiation plus CTLA-4 blockade with ipilimumab. The CDR3 sequence is 14 residues long. The germline V gene encodes CDR1 SGHTA and CDR2 FQGNSA. V was pared by 8 bases and J by 2 bases, with 15 bases between. This clonotype was sampled from a human donor with non-small cell lung cancer whose response to radiotherapy plus ipilimumab could not be evaluated. This sequence joins TRBV7-2 and TRBJ1-1; tentatively, D is TRBD1 (6 bases). The starting material was peripheral blood, obtained from a patient treated with radiotherapy plus ipilimumab. The CDR3 bases are TGTGCCAGCCAGGTACAGGGAATTAACACTGAAGCTTTCTTT. Translation: CASQVQGINTEAFF.